This T cell receptor beta chain was documented in a study of Ad26.COV2.S vaccination and SARS-CoV-2 variants (dated by TCRdb to about 2021). At the level of the whole study: Vaccine-arm donors came from COV1001, a multicentre, randomized, double-blind, placebo-controlled phase I-IIa trial of Ad26.COV2.S in healthy adults. The TCR-sequenced set comprised about 32 samples: roughly 19 Ad26.COV2.S vaccine recipients, 5 placebo recipients and 8 SARS-CoV-2 convalescent individuals. Trial participants were randomized into five groups of five, in which low-dose or high-dose Ad26.COV2.S was given once or twice, or placebo was given on both occasions. Blinding of investigators to trial group allocation was maintained during experiments and outcome assessment. TCRbeta repertoire sequencing was used to assess the specificity and breadth of SARS-CoV-2-reactive T cell receptors after Ad26.COV2.S vaccination. Ad26.COV2.S was administered intramuscularly at a dose of 5x10^10 or 1x10^11 viral particles, either as one shot or as two shots given 56 days apart. What the study reported, not specific to this receptor: Ad26.COV2.S recipients had higher spike-specific TCR breadth than placebo recipients (P = 0.0014). Non-spike TCR breadth was comparable between vaccine and placebo recipients, consistent with the vaccine containing only spike. It was noted by the authors that total T cell responses may have been underestimated by the TCR breadth and depth analyses. After vaccination, substantial breadth of spike-specific CD8+ and CD4+ T cell responses was reported. The study lacked the statistical power to compare responses across vaccine doses or regimens.

In light of the paper, this sample's treatment or condition label describes: around 19 received Ad26.COV2.S at low or high dose, single or two shots; roughly five received placebo; per-sample allocation not given. For vaccine and placebo recipients, repertoires were sequenced using samples collected on day 63 after the first injection. In Cohort 1b, about two dozen adults aged 18-55 years were enrolled at a single site in Boston, USA, between 29 July and 7 August 2020. Ad26.COV2.S consisted of a replication-incompetent adenovirus type 26 vector by which a prefusion-stabilized SARS-CoV-2 spike protein from the original Wuhan strain was expressed. TCRbeta CDR3 regions were sequenced with the immunoSEQ Assay. After extraction, genomic DNA underwent amplification by bias-controlled multiplex PCR, followed by high-throughput sequencing. As for the authors' bioinformatics: To quantify the absolute abundance of each unique TCRbeta CDR3 region, sequences were collapsed and filtered. T cell fraction was estimated by normalizing TCRbeta template counts to usable DNA, with usable DNA measured through amplification of reference genes found in all nucleated cells. Repertoire TCRs were annotated as SARS-CoV-2-specific by exact matching of V gene, CDR3 amino acid sequence and J gene to a known reactive TCR set. MIRA supplied the reference SARS-CoV-2 TCR set, which was filtered for enrichment in COVID-19-positive ImmuneCODE repertoires so that public or cross-reactive TCRs were removed. Using the MIRA antigens, annotated TCRs were further analysed by specific ORF or by position within an ORF. Depth was the summed frequency of annotated unique rearrangements, while breadth was defined as annotated unique rearrangements over total unique productive rearrangements. Two-sided Wilcoxon rank-sum tests were applied when comparing TCR breadth between groups. Imported from immuneACCESS, the table was reduced by TCRdb to in-frame sequences with V and J called. These copies leave out some clones; in studies compared against another copy, an unresolved V gene accounts for under half, and the cause of the remainder is not known. That table furnishes V, J and clone size, whereas the DNA furnished D and trimming. The sample yields approximately 300,000 clones; 85% were counted once. The ten largest clones take up roughly 2% of the sample.

Per the germline V gene, MGHRA is the CDR1 and YSYEKL is the CDR2. Taken from cysteine to phenylalanine, the CDR3 has 14 residues. The CDR3 DNA has 42 bases and is translated from base 1. A distance of 6 bases separates the germline ends of V and J, which lose 0 bases and 2 bases respectively. This clone is a singleton in its sample. Its antigen has not been determined. No base quality information exists; no much larger clone differs at one position. This sequence originates from a person between 18 and 60 years old who received the Ad26.COV2.S COVID-19 vaccine or a placebo. The chain links TRBV4-1 with TRBJ2-3; the D gene assignment is ambiguous. The sequences come from peripheral blood, collected in a trial of Ad26.COV2.S vaccine versus placebo. CDR3 sequence: CASSQESPTDTQYF. The DNA sequence is TGCGCCAGCAGCCAAGAGTCCCCCACAGATACGCAGTATTTT.